These 9 T cell receptor beta chains originate from one sample sequenced in a study of blood T cell repertoires in COVID-19. Sequencing used immunoSEQ multiplex PCR; TCRdb keeps in-frame clones, though not all of them. This sample carries some 100,000 clones, 88% of them seen once, and the ten largest clones take around 5%. Sequenced material: peripheral blood. These receptors all come from a woman over 75 with active COVID-19.

V gene TRBV7-8 combines with J gene TRBJ1-4, with TRBD1 matching over 8 bases. Trimming at V came to 1 base and at J to 8 bases, leaving 3 bases not matched to a gene. CDR1 and CDR2 (germline): SGHVS, FQNEAQ. The CDR3 has 14 residues. The CDR3 spells CASSLGTGKEKLFF. CDR3 coding DNA: TGTGCCAGCAGCTTAGGGACAGGGAAAGAAAAACTGTTTTTT.

The chain links TRBV7-2 to TRBJ2-3; no reliable D call. Germline V gene lookup returns CDR1 SGHTA and CDR2 FQGNSA. The V end lost 5 bases, the J end lost 2 bases, and 11 bases lay between the germline ends. This CDR3 has 14 residues. CDR3 residues: CASSPRQNTDTQYF. CDR3 nucleotides: TGTGCCAGCAGCCCGCGGCAGAACACAGATACGCAGTATTTT.

V usage is TRBV28 and J usage is TRBJ2-1; 7 bases fit TRBD2. Germline lookup yields CDR1 MDHEN and CDR2 SYDVKM. The CDR3 runs to 18 residues. Germline trimming cut 6 bases from V and 0 bases from J; bases unmatched to any gene: 14. The CDR3 nucleotides read TGTGCCAGCAGGCCTGGTGGAGGAATAGCGGGCTCCTACAATGAGCAGTTCTTC. Translation: CASRPGGGIAGSYNEQFF.

The chain couples TRBV6-5 to TRBJ2-7; 7 positions match TRBD2. The ends lost 7 bases at V and 0 bases at J; junction bases unmatched: 9. The CDR3 has 15 residues. Germline CDR1 MNHEY, CDR2 SVGAGI. In DNA, the CDR3 is TGTGCCAGCACCCCAACTCCTAGCGGCTCCTACGAGCAGTACTTC. It codes for CASTPTPSGSYEQYF.

The gene calls are TRBV19 and TRBJ1-1; D gene uncertain. V was pared by 5 bases and J by 8 bases, with 12 bases between. Germline values: CDR1 LNHDA, CDR2 SQIVND (reference sequence). The length of the CDR3 is 12 residues. In nucleotides, the CDR3 is TGTGCCAGTAGTCCCCATTTTTCAGAAGCTTTCTTT. It codes for CASSPHFSEAFF.

The chain uses TRBV7-9 and TRBJ1-4; 10 bases match TRBD1. The CDR3 has 15 amino acids. J was trimmed by 6 bases and V by 4 bases; bases with no gene match: 5. Germline assignment: CDR1 SEHNR and CDR2 FQNEAQ (reference sequence). The CDR3: CASSSTGTGDEKLFF. The CDR3 coding sequence is TGTGCCAGCAGCTCGACCGGGACAGGGGATGAAAAACTGTTTTTT.

This chain joins TRBV28 and TRBJ2-7; the match to TRBD1 covers 7 bases. This CDR3 has 13 residues. J lost 3 bases, V lost 8 bases, and 7 bases had no gene match. The germline gives CDR1 MDHEN, CDR2 SYDVKM. This CDR3 reads CASAGQANYEQYF. The CDR3 DNA reads as TGTGCCAGCGCCGGACAGGCTAACTACGAGCAGTACTTC. The complete variable domain, with remaining parts taken from reference TRBV28 and TRBJ2-7, reads DVKVTQSSRYLVKRTGEKVFLECVQDMDHENMFWYRQDPGLGLRLIYFSYDVKMKEKGDIPEGYSVSREKKERFSLILESASTNQTSMYLCASAGQANYEQYFGPGTRLTVT.

This chain connects TRBV16 to TRBJ1-4; no firm D call. The CDR3 sequence is 14 residues long. Germline CDR1 KGHSY, CDR2 FQNENV. With 7 bases removed from V and 3 bases from J, the gap between germline ends came to 12 bases. CDR3 amino acids: CASTDIGANEKLFF. DNA for the CDR3: TGTGCCAGCACCGACATCGGCGCTAATGAAAAACTGTTTTTT.

V gene TRBV4-3 combines with J gene TRBJ2-7; D is uncertain. The CDR3 length is 13 residues. Trimming left V 0 bases short and J 5 bases short, with 8 bases between. Looked up from germline, CDR1 is LGHNA and CDR2 is YSLEER. CDR3 in DNA: TGCGCCAGCAGCCAAGATTTGACACACGAGCAGTACTTC. Protein product: CASSQDLTHEQYF.